A selection of T cell receptor beta chains follows, all from one sample in a study of PD-L1 blockade in urothelial cancer. The data were produced by immunoSEQ multiplex PCR, yet TCRdb's version contains in-frame clones alone and is incomplete. The sample includes nearly 30,000 clones, approximately 89% of them seen just once. Sequenced here: PBMCs, sampled around atezolizumab (anti-PD-L1) treatment. Every receptor here comes from a man between 50 and 59 years old with urothelial cancer. Each CDR3 is given with its conserved first and last residue. Fields, in order: J gene, V gene, clone size, D gene, CDR3 length, CDR3 protein, CDR3 DNA. A D gene is named only where the DNA matches it firmly. Expanded clones are given a class, and other clones once, few, many or no size at all.

>TRBJ2-5|TRBV6-1|once|TRBD2|14
CASLRAGVQETQYF
TGTGCCAGCCTGCGGGCGGGGGTCCAAGAGACCCAGTACTTC
>TRBJ1-1|TRBV19|.|TRBD1|18
CASSFWTGGAVGRTEAFF
TGTGCCAGTAGTTTTTGGACAGGGGGCGCGGTTGGTCGCACTGAAGCTTTCTTT
>TRBJ2-3|TRBV11-3|.|TRBD1|15
CASSPGTGLTDTQYF
TGTGCCAGCAGCCCCGGGACAGGCCTAACAGATACGCAGTATTTT
>TRBJ1-3|TRBV7-8|.|.|11
CASSSGGTIYF
TGTGCCAGCAGCTCGGGGGGCACCATATATTTT
>TRBJ2-7|TRBV5-4|.|.|14
CASSFESSSYEQYF
TGTGCCAGCAGCTTTGAGTCCTCCTCCTACGAGCAGTACTTC
>TRBJ2-3|TRBV11-3|.|TRBD2|16
CASSWKTSGSTDTQYF
TGTGCCAGCAGCTGGAAGACTAGCGGGAGTACAGATACGCAGTATTTT
>TRBJ2-2|TRBV21-1|.|.|16
CASSKVLGRGREELFF
TGTGCCAGCAGCAAAGTCCTCGGCAGGGGGCGAGAGGAGCTGTTTTTT
>TRBJ2-7|TRBV10-2|.|TRBD1|13
CASSWDSRDEQYF
TGCGCCAGCAGTTGGGACAGTCGCGACGAGCAGTACTTC
>TRBJ2-3|TRBV15|once|.|13
CATSFRVTDTQYF
TGTGCCACCAGCTTCCGGGTCACAGATACGCAGTATTTT
>TRBJ1-5|TRBV2|.|.|17
CASSDGLVVASNQPQHF
TGTGCCAGCAGTGACGGGTTGGTGGTAGCCAGCAATCAGCCCCAGCATTTT
>TRBJ2-1|TRBV28|.|TRBD2|19
CASSLLTSGRGFSYNEQFF
TGTGCCAGCAGTCTTCTGACTAGCGGCAGGGGGTTCTCCTACAATGAGCAGTTCTTC
>TRBJ2-5|TRBV10-3|.|.|14
CAITEGGAQETQYF
TGTGCCATCACCGAGGGCGGCGCCCAAGAGACCCAGTACTTC
>TRBJ2-7|TRBV15|.|TRBD2|12
CATAVAGYEQYF
TGTGCCACGGCTGTAGCGGGATACGAGCAGTACTTC
>TRBJ2-7|TRBV5-5|.|TRBD2|16
CASSPSGERLSYEQYF
TGTGCCAGCAGCCCAAGCGGGGAGCGCCTATCCTACGAGCAGTACTTC
>TRBJ1-5|TRBV5-6|.|TRBD1|15
CASSLGQVSNQPQHF
TGTGCCAGCAGCCTGGGACAGGTTAGCAATCAGCCCCAGCATTTT
>TRBJ1-2|TRBV14|.|.|14
CASSPKKTVYGYTF
TGTGCCAGCAGCCCTAAAAAGACAGTGTATGGCTACACCTTC
>TRBJ1-2|TRBV30|.|TRBD1|14
CAWSVGGSGYGYTF
TGTGCCTGGAGTGTAGGGGGCTCGGGCTATGGCTACACCTTC
>TRBJ2-7|TRBV9|.|TRBD2|17
CASSVGTSGSGSYEQYF
TGTGCCAGCAGCGTCGGGACTAGCGGGAGTGGGTCCTACGAGCAGTACTTC
>TRBJ2-5|TRBV13|.|.|13
CASSSLGVETQYF
TGTGCCAGCAGCTCCTTGGGCGTGGAGACCCAGTACTTC
>TRBJ2-3|TRBV5-6|.|TRBD2|14
CASSFLAGTDTQYF
TGTGCCAGCAGCTTCCTAGCGGGAACAGATACGCAGTATTTT
>TRBJ2-7|TRBV11-2|.|.|17
CASSLYRSAGDSYEQYF
TGTGCCAGCAGCTTATATCGGTCGGCAGGGGACTCCTACGAGCAGTACTTC
>TRBJ1-2|TRBV5-1|.|TRBD1|13
CASSLSTGEFYTF
TGCGCCAGCAGCTTATCGACAGGGGAATTCTACACCTTC
>TRBJ2-3|TRBV7-6|.|TRBD2|16
CASSILAGSSTDTQYF
TGTGCCAGCAGCATTCTAGCGGGGAGTAGCACAGATACGCAGTATTTT
>TRBJ2-7|TRBV19|.|.|14
CASTNLGGGHEQYF
TGTGCCAGTACCAACCTGGGAGGGGGGCACGAGCAGTACTTC
>TRBJ2-7|TRBV5-5|.|TRBD1|15
CASSFSTGGFYEQYF
TGTGCCAGCAGCTTCTCGACAGGGGGCTTTTACGAGCAGTACTTC
>TRBJ2-3|TRBV4-1|once|.|16
CASSQPTSYPTDTQYF
TGCGCCAGCAGCCAACCTACTAGCTACCCCACAGATACGCAGTATTTT
>TRBJ2-2|TRBV30|once|.|14
CAWNWIQGVGELFF
TGTGCCTGGAATTGGATACAGGGTGTCGGGGAGCTGTTTTTT
>TRBJ1-3|TRBV9|few|.|15
CASSVAGQGRRTIYF
TGTGCCAGCAGCGTAGCTGGGCAGGGGAGACGCACCATATATTTT
>TRBJ2-5|TRBV7-3|.|TRBD2|15
CASSFSGGPQETQYF
TGTGCCAGCAGCTTTAGCGGGGGACCCCAAGAGACCCAGTACTTC
>TRBJ1-3|TRBV6-5|.|.|15
CASSYRTNTGNTIYF
TGTGCCAGCAGTTACCGGACTAATACTGGAAACACCATATATTTT
>TRBJ1-1|TRBV12-5|.|TRBD1|17
CASGLWAGGFMNTEAFF
TGTGCTAGTGGTTTGTGGGCAGGGGGATTTATGAACACTGAAGCTTTCTTT